The next 23 T cell receptor beta chains were all read from a single sample in a study of PD-L1 blockade in urothelial cancer. Sequencing was performed with immunoSEQ multiplex PCR; in TCRdb, only in-frame clones are kept and a portion is missing. Of about 120,000 clones listed, 85% to 90% are singletons. As to time point: peripheral blood 6 weeks after treatment start. Source: PBMCs, taken around atezolizumab (anti-PD-L1) treatment. Receptor source: a man between 60 and 75 years old with urothelial cancer.

Here the CDR3 DNA reads TGTGCCAGCAGCGTAACCACTAGCGGGCTGGATGAGCAGTTCTTC. Protein product: CASSVTTSGLDEQFF. V usage is TRBV9 and J usage is TRBJ2-1; TRBD2 matches 9 bases. CDR3 length equals 15 residues. The V gene's germline CDR1 is SGDLS and CDR2 YYNGEE. The V gene end was trimmed by 1 base and the J gene end by 8 bases; junction bases not matched to a gene: 7.

This chain joins TRBV5-1 and TRBJ2-7; TRBD2 agrees at 8 bases. Germline V lookup: CDR1 SGHRS, CDR2 YFSETQ. The CDR3 spans 15 residues. Unmatched junction bases numbered 8, after V lost 4 bases and J lost 2 bases. CDR3 region: CASSPGGSGTYEQYF. For the CDR3, the DNA is TGCGCCAGCAGCCCCGGTGGTAGCGGGACCTACGAGCAGTACTTC. Combining the CDR3 with reference TRBV5-1 and TRBJ2-7 gives the whole variable domain KAGVTQTPRYLIKTRGQQVTLSCSPISGHRSVSWYQQTPGQGLQFLFEYFSETQRNKGNFPGRFSGRQFSNSRSEMNVSTLELGDSALYLCASSPGGSGTYEQYFGPGTRLTVT.

The chain recombines TRBV7-9 with TRBJ1-4; 8 bases fit TRBD1. CDR1 is SEHNR and CDR2 is FQNEAQ in the germline V gene (reference sequence). Germline trimming cut 5 bases from V and 2 bases from J; bases unmatched to any gene: 16. CDR3 size: 19 residues. CDR3 amino acids: CASSDFWLGQGSTNEKLFF. CDR3 in DNA: TGTGCCAGCAGCGATTTTTGGCTCGGACAGGGCTCCACTAATGAAAAACTGTTTTTT. Together with reference TRBV7-9 and TRBJ1-4, the CDR3 gives the full variable domain: DTGVSQNPRHKITKRGQNVTFRCDPISEHNRLYWYRQTLGQGPEFLTYFQNEAQLEKSRLLSDRFSAERPKGSFSTLEIQRTEQGDSAMYLCASSDFWLGQGSTNEKLFFGSGTQLSVL.

CDR3 DNA sequence: TGTGCCAGCAGCTTAGTCGGTACCATCAGGGCTCAACAGCCCCAGCATTTT. As protein: CASSLVGTIRAQQPQHF. The chain combines TRBV7-8 with TRBJ1-5, with D tentatively TRBD1 (5 bases). Germline V gene data show CDR1 as SGHVS and CDR2 as FQNEAQ. This CDR3 is built from 17 residues. V lost 1 base and J 7 bases, leaving 20 bases between the germline ends.

The chain links TRBV5-1 to TRBJ2-3, with a tentative D call TRBD2 (6 bases). The CDR3 has 14 residues. Trimming took 5 bases from V and 0 from J, leaving 10 bases between them. The germline V gene encodes CDR1 SGHRS and CDR2 YFSETQ. The CDR3 loop is CASRRDLSTDTQYF. The CDR3 region has the DNA TGCGCCAGCAGGCGGGACCTTAGCACAGATACGCAGTATTTT.

This chain links TRBV5-4 with TRBJ2-3; TRBD2 aligns across 10 bases. Germline CDR1 SGHNT, CDR2 YYREEE (reference sequence). CDR3 length equals 17 residues. The J segment lost 1 base and the V segment lost 4 bases, leaving 9 bases of the junction unmatched. Here the CDR3 DNA reads TGTGCCAGCAGCCTACGCCAAGCGGGAGGGGGCACAGATACGCAGTATTTT. Translation gives CASSLRQAGGGTDTQYF.

The chain carries TRBV7-3 and TRBJ1-2, with D uncertain. Trimming removed 1 base from V and 3 bases from J, with 12 bases in between. Germline assignment: CDR1 SGHTA and CDR2 FQGTGA. This CDR3 region has 15 residues. The CDR3 region has the DNA TGTGCCAGCAGCTTAAGTGGGGAGGGATACTATGGCTACACCTTC. This encodes CASSLSGEGYYGYTF.

The gene calls are TRBV5-1 and TRBJ1-1; D might be TRBD1 (6 bases). V was clipped by 3 bases and J by 0 bases, with 9 bases between them. The germline CDR1 and CDR2 sequences are SGHRS and YFSETQ. This CDR3 is built from 14 residues. The CDR3 is CASSWQGMNTEAFF. The CDR3 bases are TGCGCCAGCAGCTGGCAGGGGATGAACACTGAAGCTTTCTTT.

The V and J genes are TRBV5-1 and TRBJ2-7, with 7 nucleotides matching TRBD2. Germline CDR1 reads SGHRS; CDR2 reads YFSETQ. Trimming at V came to 0 bases and at J to 3 bases, leaving 6 bases not matched to a gene. The CDR3 extends over 15 amino acids. CDR3 DNA: TGCGCCAGCAGCTTGGGCGCTAGCGGCAACTACGAGCAGTACTTC. It specifies CASSLGASGNYEQYF.

The chain carries TRBV28 and TRBJ1-2; TRBD1 agrees at 8 bases. The germline gives CDR1 MDHEN, CDR2 SYDVKM. CDR3 size: 15 residues. The V gene end was trimmed by 6 bases and the J gene end by 5 bases; junction bases not matched to a gene: 11. This chain's CDR3 is CASSFGTGTGYGYTF. CDR3 coding DNA: TGTGCCAGCAGCTTCGGTACCGGGACAGGATATGGCTACACCTTC.

This chain links TRBV5-1 with TRBJ2-7, with TRBD1 matching 10 bases. The CDR3 is 16 residues long. From germline, CDR1 is SGHRS and CDR2 YFSETQ. The junction had 10 bases not matched to a gene; V was cut back by 1 base and J by 6 bases. CDR3 DNA sequence: TGCGCCAGCAGCTTGTTTGAGACAGGGGGCTTCCGCGAGCAGTACTTC. Its protein is CASSLFETGGFREQYF.

The gene calls are TRBV7-2 and TRBJ1-2, with D hard to call. CDR3 length: 12 amino acids. V was clipped by 4 bases and J by 8 bases, with 11 bases between them. Germline V gene lookup returns CDR1 SGHTA and CDR2 FQGNSA. The DNA for the CDR3 is TGTGCCAGCAGCTCGTCCACGGGGGGCTACACCTTC. It specifies CASSSSTGGYTF.

This chain joins TRBV19 and TRBJ2-1, with TRBD1 matching 10 bases. This CDR3 is built from 14 residues. CDR1 is LNHDA and CDR2 is SQIVND in the germline V gene (reference sequence). V was pared by 5 bases and J by 10 bases, with 8 bases of the junction left unmatched. In DNA form, the CDR3 reads TGTGCCAGTAGTCTATCCGGGACAGGGGACGAGCAGTTCTTC. It yields the protein CASSLSGTGDEQFF.

The genes are TRBV2 and TRBJ1-5, with TRBD1 matching over 10 bases. Unmatched junction bases numbered 12, after V lost 6 bases and J lost 7 bases. CDR1 and CDR2 (germline): SNHLY, FYNNEI. The CDR3 is made up of 16 amino acids. DNA for the CDR3: TGTGCCAGCAGCCTAAGGGGGACAGGGGTGAACCAGCCCCAGCATTTT. Amino acid sequence: CASSLRGTGVNQPQHF.

This chain joins TRBV19 and TRBJ2-7; TRBD1 aligns across 11 bases. The CDR3 runs to 18 residues. The junction had 13 bases not matched to a gene; V was cut back by 3 bases and J by 3 bases. Germline CDR1 reads LNHDA; CDR2 reads SQIVND (reference sequence). The DNA of the CDR3 is TGTGCCAGTAGTATCGGGACAGGGGGAGACTTCCTAAGCTACGAGCAGTACTTC. This codes for CASSIGTGGDFLSYEQYF.

This chain connects TRBV10-3 to TRBJ2-5; TRBD1 matches 7 bases. The CDR3 consists of 12 residues. Germline V gives CDR1 ENHRY, CDR2 SYGVKD. V lost 10 bases, J lost 4 bases, and 6 bases stayed unmatched. The CDR3 region is CATTPGGETQYF. Here the CDR3 DNA reads TGTGCCACCACACCAGGGGGAGAGACCCAGTACTTC.

The J gene is TRBJ2-1, the V gene TRBV11-2; 7 nucleotides agree with TRBD2. The CDR3 runs to 14 residues. With 0 bases clipped from V and 13 bases from J, the junction kept 9 bases outside the gene matches. The germline CDR1 and CDR2 sequences are SGHAT and FQNNGV. The chain's CDR3 is CASSLDGRGISQFF. Here the CDR3 DNA reads TGTGCCAGCAGCTTAGATGGGAGGGGTATTTCACAGTTCTTC.

The genes are TRBV5-4 and TRBJ2-3; D is perhaps TRBD2 (6 bases). In germline, CDR1 is SGHNT, CDR2 YYREEE (reference sequence). This CDR3 has 15 amino acids. Trimming took off 4 bases at V and 1 base at J, with 13 bases between the two ends. The CDR3 DNA follows: TGTGCCAGCAGCGACCCTAGCGTTGGCACAGATACGCAGTATTTT. Protein product: CASSDPSVGTDTQYF.

V is TRBV7-2 and J is TRBJ1-4; the D gene is possibly TRBD1 (6 bases). CDR1 is SGHTA, CDR2 FQGNSA, per germline. This CDR3 spans 15 amino acids. V dropped 5 bases and J dropped 2 bases, with 12 bases sitting between them. Here the CDR3 reads CASSGWGPTNEKLFF. The CDR3 DNA sequence: TGTGCCAGCAGCGGGTGGGGGCCGACTAATGAAAAACTGTTTTTT.

V is TRBV6-1 and J is TRBJ2-7; 9 bases agree with TRBD1. The CDR3 covers 15 residues. CDR1 and CDR2 from the germline V gene are MNHNS and SASEGT. The ends lost 2 bases at V and 4 bases at J; junction bases unmatched: 6. CDR3 coding DNA: TGTGCCAGCAGTGAACTAGGACAGGGGCATTACGAGCAGTACTTC. Translation: CASSELGQGHYEQYF.

With regard to this clone: At one of its ends the junction is not consistent with the germline gene, which may arise from a read error. The chain couples TRBV7-7 to TRBJ2-3; 7 nucleotides match TRBD2. Per the germline V gene, CDR1 is SSHAT and CDR2 is FNYEAQ (reference sequence). The CDR3 covers 16 residues. CDR3 in DNA: TGTGCTAGCAGCCGCGGACTAGGCCCTCGCACAGATACGCAGTATTTT. Translated: CASSRGLGPRTDTQYF.

This clone turned up a few times. This chain links TRBV20-1 with TRBJ1-3, with D possibly TRBD1 on 6 matching bases. This CDR3 has 11 residues. CDR1 is DFQATT, CDR2 SNEGSKA, per germline (reference sequence). V lost 7 bases, J lost 7 bases, and 11 bases lay in between. DNA of the CDR3: TGCAGTGTTAAGAGGGGGAACACCATATATTTT. Its translation: CSVKRGNTIYF.

This clone occurred once. V usage is TRBV5-1 and J usage is TRBJ2-1, with TRBD2 matching 7 bases. Germline V gene lookup returns CDR1 SGHRS and CDR2 YFSETQ. This CDR3 is 13 amino acids long. Germline trimming cut 3 bases from V and 10 bases from J; bases unmatched to any gene: 7. CDR3 protein: CASSWGGDPEQFF. DNA of the CDR3: TGCGCCAGCAGCTGGGGAGGGGACCCCGAGCAGTTCTTC.